What follows is one TCR beta chain and its context. Original methodology: Amplification of reference gene primers provided the estimated nucleated cell counts. Generated by immunoSEQ multiplex PCR, the TCRdb table keeps only in-frame clones and is missing some. For V, J and clone size, that table is used; D and trimming come from the DNA. In the table there are 390,000 or so clones, roughly 89% of which are singletons. The CDR3 spans 13 residues. The trim removed 5 bases at V and 6 bases at J, leaving 3 bases unmatched. Germline-derived CDR1 and CDR2 are SEHNR and FQNEAQ (reference sequence). This record comes from a study of blood T cell repertoires in COVID-19. Study-level background: The origin of the acute and convalescent COVID-19 samples was the United States, Italy and Spain. The analysed material was cDNA or gDNA that came from T cells, B-cell-depleted T cells, or PBMCs.

The genes are TRBV7-9 and TRBJ2-2; TRBD1 matches 7 bases. This TCR derives from a woman in her 30s with active or convalescent COVID-19. Sequenced sample: peripheral blood. The chain's CDR3 is CASSTTGPGELFF. In nucleotides, the CDR3 is TGTGCCAGCAGCACGACAGGGCCCGGGGAGCTGTTTTTT.